The text below deals with one T cell receptor (beta chain). Its target is unknown. The PCR contained 60 Vbeta and 13 Jbeta primers. Repertoires were generated with immunoSEQ multiplex PCR, while TCRdb's copy carries only in-frame clones and drops some. This repertoire includes around 150,000 clones. The record originates from a study of cytomegalovirus exposure and HLA in healthy donors. Study overall: Around 180 million T cells yielded approximately 110 million unique TCR beta sequences in earlier analysis.

Healthy bone marrow donors made up the donor group. The donors, nominally healthy at sampling, likely had unrecorded immune exposures. V dropped 5 bases and J dropped 1 base, with 9 bases sitting between them. The CDR3 loop spans 14 amino acids. Germline V CDR1 and CDR2: ENHRY, SYGVKD. Study results and caveats: The majority of CMV-associated TCR beta chains were reported as apparently HLA-restricted in a later analysis.

V and J are TRBV10-3 and TRBJ1-5; D gene uncertain. This TCR came from a woman aged 55-69 years in good health and CMV-seronegative. The sample consisted of PBMCs. CDR3 residues: CAISQDWSNQPQHF. Here the CDR3 DNA reads TGTGCCATCAGTCAAGACTGGAGCAATCAGCCCCAGCATTTT.